The 24 T cell receptor beta chains given below trace back to one sample, sequenced in a study of T cell changes during pregnancy in multiple sclerosis. Assay: immunoSEQ multiplex PCR; the TCRdb copy retains only in-frame clones and omits some. Of fewer than 25,000 clones in the sample, more than 90% are singletons; the top ten hold 9.4%. Sample: CD8+ T cells from peripheral blood mononuclear cells, taken in the third trimester of pregnancy. The receptors stem from a female donor in good health, enrolled as a control in a pregnancy study.

The rearrangement links TRBV5-1 to TRBJ2-1; the D gene is possibly TRBD2 (6 bases). Looked up from germline, CDR1 is SGHRS and CDR2 is YFSETQ. This CDR3 spans 15 amino acids. The V end was cut by 4 bases, the J end by 0 bases, with 11 bases between. The CDR3 reads CASSPRGLSYNEQFF. The CDR3 DNA reads as TGCGCCAGCAGCCCGAGGGGACTCTCCTACAATGAGCAGTTCTTC. The full variable domain, in which reference TRBV5-1 and TRBJ2-1 provide the parts outside the CDR3, is KAGVTQTPRYLIKTRGQQVTLSCSPISGHRSVSWYQQTPGQGLQFLFEYFSETQRNKGNFPGRFSGRQFSNSRSEMNVSTLELGDSALYLCASSPRGLSYNEQFFGPGTRLTVL.

In its sample, this clone was seen once. The chain combines TRBV5-5 with TRBJ2-7, with D possibly matching TRBD2 (6 bases). The length of the CDR3 is 14 residues. The V gene lost 4 bases and the J gene lost 0 bases, with 11 bases spanning the gap. CDR1 is SGHKS and CDR2 is YYEKEE in the germline V gene (reference sequence). The CDR3 bases are TGTGCCAGCAGCCCGGAGGGAATCTCCTACGAGCAGTACTTC. Amino acids: CASSPEGISYEQYF.

The V gene is TRBV15, the J gene TRBJ2-3; D possibly corresponds to TRBD1 (6 bases). Germline V gene sequence: CDR1 LNHNV, CDR2 YYDKDF (reference sequence). The CDR3 runs to 19 residues. V dropped 4 bases and J dropped 2 bases, with 25 bases sitting between them. CDR3 DNA sequence: TGTGCCACCAGCACCCCAGAGGCGCGGACAGAGATAGCCACAGATACGCAGTATTTT. Amino acids: CATSTPEARTEIATDTQYF.

V gene TRBV6-1 combines with J gene TRBJ2-7; possible D gene TRBD1, 5 bases. CDR3 size: 14 residues. V lost 2 bases, J lost 4 bases, and 12 bases lay in between. From germline, CDR1 is MNHNS and CDR2 SASEGT. CDR3: CASSELTELYEQYF. CDR3 in DNA: TGTGCCAGCAGTGAATTGACAGAATTATACGAGCAGTACTTC.

The chain carries TRBV19 and TRBJ1-5; a possible D gene is TRBD1 (5 bases). V was pared by 8 bases and J by 6 bases, with 20 bases between. The germline V gene encodes CDR1 LNHDA and CDR2 SQIVND (reference sequence). The CDR3 consists of 15 residues. CDR3 in DNA: TGTGCCAGTCGTACTCCCAGGGTTTTGGGTCAGCCCCAGCATTTT. This encodes CASRTPRVLGQPQHF.

The chain links TRBV27 to TRBJ2-3; D possibly corresponds to TRBD2 (5 bases). The CDR3 is made up of 12 amino acids. Germline V gene lookup returns CDR1 MNHEY and CDR2 SMNVEV (reference sequence). Deletions cut 10 bases from V and 6 bases from J, with 14 bases between. Here the CDR3 reads CATSRGSDTQYF. As DNA, the CDR3 is TGTGCCACCTCCCGAGGGAGCGATACGCAGTATTTT.

The chain combines TRBV19 with TRBJ1-2, with 9 nucleotides matching TRBD1. V trimming: 6 bases; J trimming: 0 bases; junction bases outside the gene matches: 5. The CDR3 loop spans 15 amino acids. Germline loops: CDR1 LNHDA, CDR2 SQIVND (reference sequence). CDR3 bases: TGTGCCAGTAGCTGGACAGGGGAGCCTAACTATGGCTACACCTTC. Protein: CASSWTGEPNYGYTF.

The genes are TRBV21-1 and TRBJ2-1; no check of the table's D call, TRBD1, against the DNA was made. TRBV21-1 is shown as a pseudogene. The CDR3 is made up of 16 amino acids. The CDR3 region is CASSKAPGGLLDEQFF. Written as DNA, the CDR3 is TGTGCCAGCAGCAAAGCCCCAGGGGGTCTTCTTGATGAGCAGTTCTTC.

The genes are TRBV7-9 and TRBJ2-5; TRBD2 matches 11 bases. The CDR3 is 16 residues long. Germline-derived CDR1 and CDR2 are SEHNR and FQNEAQ (reference sequence). J gave up 2 bases and V 3 bases, and 5 bases lay outside the gene matches. The CDR3 sequence is CASSFPGLAEQETQYF. The DNA of the CDR3 is TGTGCCAGCAGCTTTCCGGGACTAGCGGAACAAGAGACCCAGTACTTC.

J is TRBJ2-5 and V is TRBV15, with 8 nucleotides matching TRBD2. In germline, CDR1 is LNHNV, CDR2 YYDKDF (reference sequence). V dropped 3 bases and J dropped 6; count of bases not matched to a gene: 15. The CDR3 covers 17 residues. The CDR3 is CATSSPRLGREPQTQYF. In DNA form, the CDR3 reads TGTGCCACCAGCAGTCCCCGGCTCGGGAGGGAGCCGCAGACCCAGTACTTC.

The chain is built from TRBV28 and TRBJ2-1; 9 nucleotides align to TRBD2. The CDR3 contains 14 residues. With V trimmed by 2 bases and J by 14 bases, 10 bases remained unmatched. Per the germline V gene, CDR1 is MDHEN and CDR2 is SYDVKM. The CDR3 here is CASSLELAGLSEFF. As DNA, the CDR3 is TGTGCCAGCAGTTTAGAACTAGCGGGCCTTAGTGAGTTCTTC.

The gene calls are TRBV28 and TRBJ1-2; the D is unclear. CDR3 length equals 13 residues. Trimming shortened V by 3 bases and J by 2 bases, and 7 bases separated the two germline ends. The V gene's germline CDR1 is MDHEN and CDR2 SYDVKM. The chain's CDR3 is CASSFLENYGYTF. The CDR3, as DNA: TGTGCCAGCAGTTTCCTTGAGAACTATGGCTACACCTTC.

J is TRBJ2-1 and V is TRBV5-5, with TRBD1 matching 7 bases. The V and J ends lost 6 bases and 9 bases, in that order; junction bases with no gene match: 12. The germline V gene encodes CDR1 SGHKS and CDR2 YYEKEE (reference sequence). The CDR3 extends over 14 amino acids. CDR3 sequence: CASTWDSPKGEQFF. The CDR3 nucleotides are TGTGCCAGCACCTGGGACAGCCCCAAAGGTGAGCAGTTCTTC.

The chain is built from TRBV6-4 and TRBJ1-1, with TRBD1 matching over 11 bases. The CDR3 contains 14 residues. Unmatched junction bases numbered 3, after V lost 5 bases and J lost 4 bases. Looked up from germline, CDR1 is MRHNA and CDR2 is SNTAGT. The CDR3 coding sequence is TGTGCCAGCAGTCCCGGGACAGGGGGCACTGAAGCTTTCTTT. Protein product: CASSPGTGGTEAFF.

The genes are TRBV19 and TRBJ2-2, with D possibly TRBD2 on 5 matching bases. The V and J ends lost 6 bases and 8 bases respectively, with 19 bases between them. Germline V gives CDR1 LNHDA, CDR2 SQIVND (reference sequence). The CDR3 is 15 residues long. CDR3 bases: TGTGCCAGTAGCTTCTCAGAGGGAATGAGTGGGGAGCTGTTTTTT. This gives the protein CASSFSEGMSGELFF.

This chain connects TRBV27 to TRBJ2-7; TRBD1 matches 8 bases. Trimming cost V 8 bases and J 5 bases; bases outside gene matches: 5. This CDR3 is built from 12 residues. Germline-derived CDR1 and CDR2 are MNHEY and SMNVEV (reference sequence). The CDR3 loop reads CASGTGPHEQYF. The CDR3 nucleotides are TGTGCCAGCGGGACAGGTCCGCACGAGCAGTACTTC.

V is TRBV7-8 and J is TRBJ2-3; no clear D. Germline V gene sequence: CDR1 SGHVS, CDR2 FQNEAQ. CDR3 size: 14 residues. Deletions cut 3 bases from V and 1 base from J, with 8 bases between. The DNA for the CDR3 is TGTGCCAGCAGCTTTGCCCCGGGCACAGATACGCAGTATTTT. It is translated as CASSFAPGTDTQYF.

A remark on this clone: The germline gene is not matched at one end of the junction; a read error may be the cause. This CDR3 reads CASGLAGTYNEQFF. The CDR3, as DNA: TGTGCCAGCGGTTTAGCGGGAACCTACAATGAGCAGTTCTTC. The gene calls are TRBV28 and TRBJ2-1; TRBD2 agrees at 8 bases. The CDR3 is 14 residues long. CDR1 and CDR2 (germline): MDHEN, SYDVKM.

This clone has only one observation. The gene calls are TRBV29-1 and TRBJ2-5; maybe TRBD2 (6 bases). CDR3 length: 14 amino acids. Trimming left V 1 base short and J 4 bases short, with 13 bases between. Germline loops: CDR1 SQVTM, CDR2 ANQGSEA. CDR3 sequence reads: CSVEGQGLGETQYF. CDR3 coding DNA: TGCAGCGTTGAAGGGCAGGGACTTGGAGAGACCCAGTACTTC.

V is TRBV27 and J is TRBJ1-4; no clear D gene. This CDR3 region has 15 residues. V was cut by 0 bases and J by 6 bases, with 11 bases left in between. The V gene's germline CDR1 is MNHEY and CDR2 SMNVEV (reference sequence). The chain's CDR3 is CASSLSAGLDEKLFF. CDR3 nucleotides: TGTGCCAGCAGTTTATCGGCCGGGTTGGATGAAAAACTGTTTTTT.

The V and J genes are TRBV30 and TRBJ1-3, with TRBD1 as a possible D gene (5 bases). V lost 0 bases and J lost 0, with 18 bases in between. Germline assignment: CDR1 GTSNPN and CDR2 SVGIG (reference sequence). The CDR3 contains 18 residues. For the CDR3, the DNA is TGTGCCTGGAGTGTAAAGGGGAAGGATTACGTCTCTGGAAACACCATATATTTT. Protein: CAWSVKGKDYVSGNTIYF.

This chain joins TRBV11-1 and TRBJ2-1; TRBD1 aligns across 9 bases. Germline CDR1 and CDR2: SGHAT and FQDESV (reference sequence). The V gene end was trimmed by 5 bases and the J gene end by 7 bases; junction bases not matched to a gene: 9. The CDR3 is made up of 15 amino acids. The CDR3 reads CASSPTGGPRNEQFF. DNA of the CDR3: TGTGCCAGCAGCCCCACAGGGGGCCCCCGAAATGAGCAGTTCTTC.

This clone occurred a few times. The V and J genes are TRBV11-2 and TRBJ2-3; 10 bases fit TRBD2. Per the germline V gene, CDR1 is SGHAT and CDR2 is FQNNGV. The ends lost 8 bases at V and 2 bases at J; junction bases unmatched: 7. The CDR3 totals 15 residues. This chain's CDR3 is CASSWTSGTTDTQYF. The DNA of the CDR3 is TGTGCCAGCTCCTGGACTAGCGGTACCACAGATACGCAGTATTTT.

The V and J genes are TRBV7-9 and TRBJ2-7; D might be TRBD2 (6 bases). This CDR3 has 13 residues. V was trimmed by 5 bases and J by 5 bases, leaving 13 bases between them. Germline V CDR1 and CDR2: SEHNR, FQNEAQ (reference sequence). The CDR3 nucleotides read TGTGCCAGCAGCCCGGGACTGTTCAACGAGCAGTACTTC. Encoded protein: CASSPGLFNEQYF.